This is a list of T cell receptor beta chains from one sample in a study of cytomegalovirus exposure and HLA in healthy donors. Produced via immunoSEQ multiplex PCR; TCRdb's table is partial and in-frame only. The repertoire holds around 90,000 clones, with approximately 80% as singletons. Material: PBMCs. These receptors were taken from a woman between 40 and 50 years old in good health and CMV-seronegative. Both conserved end residues are part of each CDR3. Fields, in order: clone size, J gene, V gene, CDR3 length, D gene, CDR3 protein, CDR3 DNA. A D gene is named only where the DNA matches it firmly. Clone size is shown for a subset of rows, as once, few, many or a class of expanded clone.

clone_size: few; j_call: TRBJ2-7; v_call: TRBV2; cdr3_length: 13; d_call: NA; cdr3_aa: CASTPGTDEEQYF; cdr3_nt: TGTGCCAGCACCCCCGGGACTGACGAAGAGCAGTACTTC
clone_size: NA; j_call: TRBJ2-1; v_call: TRBV5-1; cdr3_length: 13; d_call: TRBD2; cdr3_aa: CASMVAGGNEQFF; cdr3_nt: TGCGCCAGCATGGTAGCGGGTGGGAATGAGCAGTTCTTC
clone_size: NA; j_call: TRBJ2-6; v_call: TRBV27; cdr3_length: 16; d_call: NA; cdr3_aa: CASSPRTSSGANVLTF; cdr3_nt: TGTGCCAGCAGTCCCCGGACATCCTCTGGGGCCAACGTCCTGACTTTC
clone_size: NA; j_call: TRBJ2-5; v_call: TRBV11-2; cdr3_length: 16; d_call: TRBD1; cdr3_aa: CASSQYRGRDQETQYF; cdr3_nt: TGTGCCAGCAGTCAATACAGGGGCCGCGACCAAGAGACCCAGTACTTC
clone_size: NA; j_call: TRBJ1-1; v_call: TRBV7-2; cdr3_length: 15; d_call: NA; cdr3_aa: CASSLDPGVNTEAFF; cdr3_nt: TGTGCCAGCAGCTTAGACCCAGGGGTGAACACTGAAGCTTTCTTT
clone_size: NA; j_call: TRBJ2-3; v_call: TRBV6-1; cdr3_length: 17; d_call: TRBD2; cdr3_aa: CASSEASAGRSTDTQYF; cdr3_nt: TGTGCCAGCAGTGAAGCATCAGCGGGGCGAAGCACAGATACGCAGTATTTT
clone_size: few; j_call: TRBJ2-3; v_call: TRBV6-1; cdr3_length: 13; d_call: NA; cdr3_aa: CASSEAHLYTQYF; cdr3_nt: TGTGCCAGCAGTGAAGCGCACTTATATACGCAGTATTTT
clone_size: NA; j_call: TRBJ1-1; v_call: TRBV19; cdr3_length: 17; d_call: TRBD1; cdr3_aa: CASSSLRQGIGNTEAFF; cdr3_nt: TGTGCCAGTAGTAGCCTCAGACAGGGCATCGGGAACACTGAAGCTTTCTTT
clone_size: NA; j_call: TRBJ2-2; v_call: TRBV7-3; cdr3_length: 15; d_call: NA; cdr3_aa: CASSSGTLNTGELFF; cdr3_nt: TGTGCCAGCAGCTCCGGGACTCTGAACACCGGGGAGCTGTTTTTT
clone_size: few; j_call: TRBJ2-1; v_call: TRBV5-6; cdr3_length: 15; d_call: TRBD2; cdr3_aa: CASSLPGGRRNEQFF; cdr3_nt: TGTGCCAGCAGCTTGCCGGGCGGGAGGCGCAATGAGCAGTTCTTC
clone_size: NA; j_call: TRBJ2-7; v_call: TRBV5-1; cdr3_length: 13; d_call: TRBD1; cdr3_aa: CASSADRDYEQYF; cdr3_nt: TGCGCCAGCAGCGCGGACAGGGACTACGAGCAGTACTTC
clone_size: NA; j_call: TRBJ2-1; v_call: TRBV27; cdr3_length: 18; d_call: TRBD2; cdr3_aa: CASSFRTSGRGLNNEQFF; cdr3_nt: TGTGCCAGCAGTTTCCGGACTAGCGGGAGAGGGTTGAACAATGAGCAGTTCTTC
clone_size: NA; j_call: TRBJ1-1; v_call: TRBV6-5; cdr3_length: 14; d_call: NA; cdr3_aa: CASSYRGMNTEAFF; cdr3_nt: TGTGCCAGCAGTTACAGGGGGATGAACACTGAAGCTTTCTTT
clone_size: NA; j_call: TRBJ2-2; v_call: TRBV29-1; cdr3_length: 14; d_call: NA; cdr3_aa: CSVPLGGAAGELFF; cdr3_nt: TGCAGCGTTCCCCTGGGGGGGGCGGCCGGGGAGCTGTTTTTT
clone_size: NA; j_call: TRBJ2-7; v_call: TRBV7-6; cdr3_length: 15; d_call: NA; cdr3_aa: CASSPSRRGSYEQYF; cdr3_nt: TGTGCCAGCAGCCCGAGTCGGCGGGGCTCCTACGAGCAGTACTTC
clone_size: NA; j_call: TRBJ1-2; v_call: TRBV19; cdr3_length: 16; d_call: NA; cdr3_aa: CASSIEGQPFGYGYTF; cdr3_nt: TGTGCCAGTAGTATAGAAGGACAGCCCTTTGGCTATGGCTACACCTTC
clone_size: once; j_call: TRBJ2-1; v_call: TRBV28; cdr3_length: 15; d_call: TRBD2; cdr3_aa: CASSLGTSRSNEQFF; cdr3_nt: TGTGCCAGCAGTTTAGGGACTAGCAGGAGCAATGAGCAGTTCTTC
clone_size: once; j_call: TRBJ2-3; v_call: TRBV5-1; cdr3_length: 15; d_call: TRBD1; cdr3_aa: CASSLAGTGLGTQYF; cdr3_nt: TGCGCCAGCAGCTTGGCCGGGACAGGGCTTGGTACGCAGTATTTT
clone_size: once; j_call: TRBJ1-5; v_call: TRBV30; cdr3_length: 13; d_call: NA; cdr3_aa: CASSSGSNQPQHF; cdr3_nt: TGTGCCTCCTCTTCGGGTAGCAATCAGCCCCAGCATTTT
clone_size: NA; j_call: TRBJ1-4; v_call: TRBV29-1; cdr3_length: 15; d_call: NA; cdr3_aa: CSVWRRQGANEKLFF; cdr3_nt: TGCAGCGTTTGGCGTAGGCAAGGAGCAAATGAAAAACTGTTTTTT
clone_size: NA; j_call: TRBJ1-2; v_call: TRBV6-1; cdr3_length: 14; d_call: TRBD1; cdr3_aa: CASSGQGRKDGYTF; cdr3_nt: TGTGCCAGCAGCGGACAGGGGAGGAAGGATGGCTACACCTTC
clone_size: NA; j_call: TRBJ2-1; v_call: TRBV11-2; cdr3_length: 15; d_call: NA; cdr3_aa: CASSLTAGNYNEQFF; cdr3_nt: TGTGCCAGCAGCTTAACGGCGGGAAACTACAATGAGCAGTTCTTC
clone_size: NA; j_call: TRBJ2-5; v_call: TRBV14; cdr3_length: 12; d_call: NA; cdr3_aa: CASSRQWETQYF; cdr3_nt: TGTGCCAGCAGCCGACAGTGGGAGACCCAGTACTTC
clone_size: NA; j_call: TRBJ2-1; v_call: TRBV13; cdr3_length: 15; d_call: TRBD2; cdr3_aa: CASSPGTSGANEQFF; cdr3_nt: TGTGCCAGCAGCCCCGGGACTAGCGGGGCGAATGAGCAGTTCTTC
clone_size: NA; j_call: TRBJ2-1; v_call: TRBV5-4; cdr3_length: 16; d_call: TRBD2; cdr3_aa: CASSSLTGGPSGEQFF; cdr3_nt: TGTGCCAGCAGCTCCCTCACGGGAGGGCCTTCTGGTGAGCAGTTCTTC
clone_size: NA; j_call: TRBJ2-5; v_call: TRBV10-2; cdr3_length: 15; d_call: TRBD1; cdr3_aa: CASSESRGLSETQYF; cdr3_nt: TGCGCCAGCAGTGAGTCAAGGGGGCTATCGGAGACCCAGTACTTC
clone_size: few; j_call: TRBJ2-7; v_call: TRBV10-3; cdr3_length: 13; d_call: NA; cdr3_aa: CATIGVGFYEQYF; cdr3_nt: TGTGCCACCATAGGGGTGGGATTCTACGAGCAGTACTTC
clone_size: few; j_call: TRBJ2-7; v_call: TRBV5-1; cdr3_length: 17; d_call: TRBD2; cdr3_aa: CASGRLAGVRNTYEQYF; cdr3_nt: TGCGCCAGCGGGCGACTAGCGGGCGTTCGAAATACCTACGAGCAGTACTTC
clone_size: few; j_call: TRBJ1-1; v_call: TRBV10-1; cdr3_length: 13; d_call: NA; cdr3_aa: CASSSRENTEAFF; cdr3_nt: TGCGCCAGCAGTTCGAGAGAGAACACTGAAGCTTTCTTT
clone_size: NA; j_call: TRBJ1-2; v_call: TRBV14; cdr3_length: 16; d_call: NA; cdr3_aa: CASSQYGGRGNGGYTF; cdr3_nt: TGTGCCAGCAGCCAATATGGGGGCAGGGGCAATGGTGGCTACACCTTC
clone_size: NA; j_call: TRBJ2-3; v_call: TRBV5-1; cdr3_length: 16; d_call: NA; cdr3_aa: CASSLSGPGPTDTQYF; cdr3_nt: TGCGCCAGCAGCTTGAGCGGCCCCGGGCCCACAGATACGCAGTATTTT